Listed here are 2 T cell receptor beta chains from one sample, sequenced in a study of blood T cells in healthy people across ages. It was with a sample-barcoded 5' primer and a J-beta primer mix that a second PCR of roughly 7 to 12 cycles was run. MiXCR, run by TCRdb on the 5' RACE reads, gives a single entry per CDR3 protein. The sample yields about 1.4 million distinct CDR3 sequences, 55% to 75% seen once. The sample comprised blood. These receptors came from a man younger than 35 in good health.

CDR3 bases: TGTGCCATCAGCCGGACTAGCGGTGGCTCCTACGAGCAGTACTTC. Encoded protein: CAISRTSGGSYEQYF. J is TRBJ2-7 and V is TRBV10-3, with 10 bases fitting TRBD2. V was pared by 6 bases and J by 0 bases, with 5 bases of the junction left unmatched. The CDR3 runs 15 residues. Germline V CDR1 and CDR2: ENHRY, SYGVKD.

This sequence joins TRBV24-1 and TRBJ2-1; 10 nucleotides align to TRBD1. The CDR3 runs to 16 residues. Germline CDR1 and CDR2: KGHDR and SFDVKD. The V and J ends lost 4 bases and 4 bases, in that order; junction bases with no gene match: 6. The DNA of the CDR3 is TGTGCCACCAGTGAAACGGGGGGACAGGGGTACAATGAGCAGTTCTTC. Its translation: CATSETGGQGYNEQFF.